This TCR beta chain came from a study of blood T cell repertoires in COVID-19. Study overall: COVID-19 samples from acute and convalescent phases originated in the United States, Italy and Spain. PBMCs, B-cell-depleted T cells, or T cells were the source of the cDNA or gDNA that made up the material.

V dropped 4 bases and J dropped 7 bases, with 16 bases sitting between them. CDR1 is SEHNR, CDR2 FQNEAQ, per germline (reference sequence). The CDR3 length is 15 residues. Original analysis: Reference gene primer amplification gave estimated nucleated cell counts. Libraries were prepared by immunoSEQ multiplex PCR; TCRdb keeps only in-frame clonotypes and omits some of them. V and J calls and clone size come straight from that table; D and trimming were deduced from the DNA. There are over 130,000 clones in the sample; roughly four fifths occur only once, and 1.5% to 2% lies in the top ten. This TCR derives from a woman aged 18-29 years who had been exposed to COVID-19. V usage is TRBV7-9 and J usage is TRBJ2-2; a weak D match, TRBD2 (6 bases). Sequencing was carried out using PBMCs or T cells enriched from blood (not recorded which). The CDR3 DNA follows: TGTGCCAGCAGCTGGGACTCCCCCCCCAGCGGGGAGCTGTTTTTT. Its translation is CASSWDSPPSGELFF.